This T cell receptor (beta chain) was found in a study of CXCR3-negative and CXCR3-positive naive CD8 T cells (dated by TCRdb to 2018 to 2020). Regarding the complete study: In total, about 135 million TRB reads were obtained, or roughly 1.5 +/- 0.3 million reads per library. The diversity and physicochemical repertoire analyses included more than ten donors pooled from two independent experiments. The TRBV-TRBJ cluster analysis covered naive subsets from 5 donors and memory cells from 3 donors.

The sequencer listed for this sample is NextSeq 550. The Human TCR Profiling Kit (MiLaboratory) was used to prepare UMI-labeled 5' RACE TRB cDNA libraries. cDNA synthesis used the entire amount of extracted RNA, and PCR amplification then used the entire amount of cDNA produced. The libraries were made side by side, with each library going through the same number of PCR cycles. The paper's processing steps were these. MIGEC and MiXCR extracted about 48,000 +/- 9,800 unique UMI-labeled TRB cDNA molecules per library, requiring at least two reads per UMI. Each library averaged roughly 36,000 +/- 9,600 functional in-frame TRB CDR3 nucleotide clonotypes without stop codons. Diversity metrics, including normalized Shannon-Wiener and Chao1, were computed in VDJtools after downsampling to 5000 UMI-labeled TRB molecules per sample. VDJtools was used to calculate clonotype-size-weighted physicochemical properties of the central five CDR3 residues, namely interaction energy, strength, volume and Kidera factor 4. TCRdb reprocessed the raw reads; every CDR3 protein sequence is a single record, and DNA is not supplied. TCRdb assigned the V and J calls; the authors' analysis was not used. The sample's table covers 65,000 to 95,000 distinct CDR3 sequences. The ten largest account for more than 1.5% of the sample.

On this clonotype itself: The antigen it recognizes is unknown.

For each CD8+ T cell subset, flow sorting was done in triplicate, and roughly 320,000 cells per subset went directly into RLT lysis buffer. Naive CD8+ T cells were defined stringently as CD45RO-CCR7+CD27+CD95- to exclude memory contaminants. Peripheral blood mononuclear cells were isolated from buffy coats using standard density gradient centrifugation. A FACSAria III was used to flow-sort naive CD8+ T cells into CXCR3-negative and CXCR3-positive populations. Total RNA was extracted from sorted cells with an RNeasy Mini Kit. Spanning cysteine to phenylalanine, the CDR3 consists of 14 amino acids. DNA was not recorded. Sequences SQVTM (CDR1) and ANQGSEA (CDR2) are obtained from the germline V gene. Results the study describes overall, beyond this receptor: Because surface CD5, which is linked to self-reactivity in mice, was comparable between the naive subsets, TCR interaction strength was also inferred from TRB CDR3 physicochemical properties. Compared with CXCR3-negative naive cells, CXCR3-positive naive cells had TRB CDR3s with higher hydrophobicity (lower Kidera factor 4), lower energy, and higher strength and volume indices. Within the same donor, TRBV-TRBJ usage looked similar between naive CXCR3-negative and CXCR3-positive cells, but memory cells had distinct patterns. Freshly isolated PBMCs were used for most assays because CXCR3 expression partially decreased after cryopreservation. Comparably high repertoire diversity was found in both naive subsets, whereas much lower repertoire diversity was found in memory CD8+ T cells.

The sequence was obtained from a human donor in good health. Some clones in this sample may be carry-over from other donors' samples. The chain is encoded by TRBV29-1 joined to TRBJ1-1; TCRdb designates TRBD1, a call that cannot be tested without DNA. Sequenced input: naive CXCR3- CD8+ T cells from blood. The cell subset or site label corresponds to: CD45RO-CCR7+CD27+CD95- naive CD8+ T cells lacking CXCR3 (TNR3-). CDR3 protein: CSARARGDTTEAFF. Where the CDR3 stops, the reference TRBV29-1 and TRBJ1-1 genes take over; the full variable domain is SAVISQKPSRDICQRGTSLTIQCQVDSQVTMMFWYRQQPGQSLTLIATANQGSEATYESGFVIDKFPISRPNLTFSTLTVSNMSPEDSSIYLCSARARGDTTEAFFGQGTRLTVV.